These T cell receptor beta chains were read from a single sample in a study of blood T cells in healthy people across ages. One entry per CDR3 protein results from TCRdb running MiXCR on the 5' RACE reads. This sample has roughly 560,000 distinct CDR3 sequences, with under 30% found just once. These data were also reused for a study on T cells of mothers and their children.

The sample comprised blood. These receptors all come from a boy aged 5-17 years in good health. Both conserved end residues are part of each CDR3. Fields, in order: clone size, D gene, J gene, V gene, CDR3 DNA, CDR3 protein. D genes are given only for firm matches. Expanded clones are given a class, and other clones once, few, many or no size at all.

clone_size: NA
d_call: NA
j_call: TRBJ2-7
v_call: TRBV6-2/TRBV6-3
cdr3_nt: TGTGCCAGCAGTTACGCTGTCTCCTACGAGCAGTACTTC
cdr3_aa: CASSYAVSYEQYF

clone_size: NA
d_call: TRBD2
j_call: TRBJ2-1
v_call: TRBV3-1
cdr3_nt: TGTGCCAGCAGTCAAAGACCGGGACTAGCGTCGAATGAGCAGTTCTTC
cdr3_aa: CASSQRPGLASNEQFF

clone_size: NA
d_call: NA
j_call: TRBJ2-1
v_call: TRBV7-2
cdr3_nt: TGTGCCAGCAGCTTAGAACCCGCTAGCCCAGCCTACAATGAGCAGTTCTTC
cdr3_aa: CASSLEPASPAYNEQFF

clone_size: NA
d_call: NA
j_call: TRBJ2-7
v_call: TRBV4-2
cdr3_nt: TGTGCCAGCAGCCAATTCGCTGGGGCAGGACGACCCTACGAGCAGTACTTC
cdr3_aa: CASSQFAGAGRPYEQYF

clone_size: NA
d_call: NA
j_call: TRBJ2-3
v_call: TRBV27
cdr3_nt: TGTGCCAGCAGTGTCCCCGAGGGCACGCAGTATTTT
cdr3_aa: CASSVPEGTQYF

clone_size: NA
d_call: NA
j_call: TRBJ1-1
v_call: TRBV28
cdr3_nt: TGTGCCAGACCTCCCACTGAAGCTTTCTTT
cdr3_aa: CARPPTEAFF

clone_size: few
d_call: NA
j_call: TRBJ1-4
v_call: TRBV4-3
cdr3_nt: TGCGCCAGCAGCAGTACGGGGTTGGGGGAAAAACTGTTTTTT
cdr3_aa: CASSSTGLGEKLFF

clone_size: NA
d_call: NA
j_call: TRBJ2-7
v_call: TRBV29-1
cdr3_nt: TGCAGCGTTTATAAGAGCTACGAGCAGTACTTC
cdr3_aa: CSVYKSYEQYF

clone_size: many
d_call: TRBD1
j_call: TRBJ1-2
v_call: TRBV20-1
cdr3_nt: TGCAGTACGTTTTCTTTGACAGGGGCGAATGGCTACACCTTC
cdr3_aa: CSTFSLTGANGYTF

clone_size: NA
d_call: NA
j_call: TRBJ2-2
v_call: TRBV2
cdr3_nt: TGTGCCAGCATGAGGGCCCCGGGAGGGGAGCTGTTTTTT
cdr3_aa: CASMRAPGGELFF

clone_size: NA
d_call: NA
j_call: TRBJ2-7
v_call: TRBV28
cdr3_nt: TGTGCCAGCAGTTTATCGCCCTTTACCTACGAGCAGTACTTC
cdr3_aa: CASSLSPFTYEQYF

clone_size: NA
d_call: NA
j_call: TRBJ2-5
v_call: TRBV27
cdr3_nt: TGTGCCAGCAGTTTTTCCCCACTAGAGACCCAGTACTTC
cdr3_aa: CASSFSPLETQYF

clone_size: NA
d_call: NA
j_call: TRBJ2-1
v_call: TRBV7-9
cdr3_nt: TGTGCCAGCAGCTCACAACAACCGGGACTTGTCGACAATGAGCAGTTCTTC
cdr3_aa: CASSSQQPGLVDNEQFF

clone_size: NA
d_call: NA
j_call: TRBJ2-3
v_call: TRBV20-1
cdr3_nt: TGCAGTGCTAGGGACCCCTTCACAGATACGCAGTATTTT
cdr3_aa: CSARDPFTDTQYF

clone_size: NA
d_call: NA
j_call: TRBJ1-4
v_call: TRBV7-9
cdr3_nt: TGTGCCAGCAGCTTAGTCCAGGGCCTTAATGAAAAACTGTTTTTT
cdr3_aa: CASSLVQGLNEKLFF

clone_size: NA
d_call: NA
j_call: TRBJ2-3
v_call: TRBV13
cdr3_nt: TGTGCCAGCAGCTTTCCACTAGTTAGCACAGATACGCAGTATTTT
cdr3_aa: CASSFPLVSTDTQYF

clone_size: NA
d_call: NA
j_call: TRBJ1-2
v_call: TRBV28
cdr3_nt: TGTGCCAGCAGCCCAGGAGTTGGCTACACCTTC
cdr3_aa: CASSPGVGYTF

clone_size: few
d_call: TRBD2
j_call: TRBJ2-3
v_call: TRBV29-1
cdr3_nt: TGCAGCGTACGGACTAGCGGGCGCACAGATACGCAGTATTTT
cdr3_aa: CSVRTSGRTDTQYF

clone_size: few
d_call: TRBD1
j_call: TRBJ2-3
v_call: TRBV6-2/TRBV6-3
cdr3_nt: TGTGCCAGCAGAATCGACAGGGCGCAGGCCACAGATACGCAGTATTTT
cdr3_aa: CASRIDRAQATDTQYF

clone_size: few
d_call: TRBD2
j_call: TRBJ2-5
v_call: TRBV29-1
cdr3_nt: TGCAGCGTTGAAGAGGGAGGGGTCAGACAAGAGACCCAGTACTTC
cdr3_aa: CSVEEGGVRQETQYF

clone_size: few
d_call: NA
j_call: TRBJ2-2
v_call: TRBV7-3
cdr3_nt: TGTGCCAGCAGCTTAAACTCCCCGCAGGACACCGGGGAGCTGTTTTTT
cdr3_aa: CASSLNSPQDTGELFF

clone_size: NA
d_call: NA
j_call: TRBJ2-7
v_call: TRBV21-1
cdr3_nt: TGTGCCAGCAGCTTTAGCGAGACTGGGACCTACGAGCAGTACTTC
cdr3_aa: CASSFSETGTYEQYF

clone_size: NA
d_call: NA
j_call: TRBJ2-5
v_call: TRBV27
cdr3_nt: TGTGCCAGCAGTTCGCAAGCGGACCAAGAGACCCAGTACTTC
cdr3_aa: CASSSQADQETQYF

clone_size: few
d_call: NA
j_call: TRBJ2-1
v_call: TRBV9
cdr3_nt: TGTGCCAGCAGCGCCGAGACCGGACTGAGCTACAATGAGCAGTTCTTC
cdr3_aa: CASSAETGLSYNEQFF

clone_size: few
d_call: TRBD1
j_call: TRBJ2-5
v_call: TRBV20-1
cdr3_nt: TGCAGTGCTAGAGCCCAACAGGGGATCCAAGAGACCCAGTACTTC
cdr3_aa: CSARAQQGIQETQYF

clone_size: few
d_call: NA
j_call: TRBJ2-7
v_call: TRBV18
cdr3_nt: TGTGCCAGCTCACCACCTTCAACGTCGGAGTTTGGAGGCGAGCAGTACTTC
cdr3_aa: CASSPPSTSEFGGEQYF

clone_size: few
d_call: NA
j_call: TRBJ1-2
v_call: TRBV6-4
cdr3_nt: TGTGCCAGCAGCAAAGACAGGAGTGGCTATGGCTACACCTTC
cdr3_aa: CASSKDRSGYGYTF

clone_size: NA
d_call: TRBD2
j_call: TRBJ2-5
v_call: TRBV20-1
cdr3_nt: TGCAGTGCTGAGAGGACTAGCGGGGGGTCAGAGACCCAGTACTTC
cdr3_aa: CSAERTSGGSETQYF